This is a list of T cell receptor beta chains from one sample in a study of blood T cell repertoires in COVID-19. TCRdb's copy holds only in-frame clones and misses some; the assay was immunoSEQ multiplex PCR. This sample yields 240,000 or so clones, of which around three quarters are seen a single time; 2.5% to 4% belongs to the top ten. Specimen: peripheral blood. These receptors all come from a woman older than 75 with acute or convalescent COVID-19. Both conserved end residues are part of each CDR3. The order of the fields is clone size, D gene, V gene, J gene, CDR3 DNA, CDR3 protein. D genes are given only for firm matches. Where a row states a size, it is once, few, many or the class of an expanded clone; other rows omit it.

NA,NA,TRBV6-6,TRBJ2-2,TGTGCCAGCAGTAGGGGAATGAACACCGGGGAGCTGTTTTTT,CASSRGMNTGELFF
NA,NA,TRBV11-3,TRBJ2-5,TGTGCCAGCAGCTTGGGCACAGGTCCACAAGAGACCCAGTACTTC,CASSLGTGPQETQYF
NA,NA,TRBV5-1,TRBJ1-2,TGCGCCAGCAGACCTGACAGTTATGGCTACACCTTC,CASRPDSYGYTF
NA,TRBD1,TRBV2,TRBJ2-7,TGTGCCAGCAGTGAAGGATTAGACAGGGTACGCTACGAGCAGTACTTC,CASSEGLDRVRYEQYF
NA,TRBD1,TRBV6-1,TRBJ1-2,TGTGCCAGCAGTGAGACAGGGGGCGTCTATGGCTACACCTTC,CASSETGGVYGYTF
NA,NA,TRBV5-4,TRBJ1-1,TGTGCCAGCAGCTTGGCCCAAAACACTGAAGCTTTCTTT,CASSLAQNTEAFF
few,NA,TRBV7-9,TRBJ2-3,TGTGCCAGCAGCACACACAGGGTAGCGCAGTATTTT,CASSTHRVAQYF
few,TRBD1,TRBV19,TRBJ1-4,TGTGCCAGTAGCCGGGACAGGAATGAAAAACTGTTTTTT,CASSRDRNEKLFF
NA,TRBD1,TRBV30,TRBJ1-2,TGTGCCTGGAGTGCTAACTATTTTGGACAGGGGCCCCGATATGGCTACACCTTC,CAWSANYFGQGPRYGYTF
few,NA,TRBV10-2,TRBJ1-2,TGCGCCAGCAGCGCAGACTTCTATGGCTACACCTTC,CASSADFYGYTF
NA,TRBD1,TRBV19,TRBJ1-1,TGTGCCAGTAGTATCCTCGGGACAGGGGCACTCATGAACACTGAAGCTTTCTTT,CASSILGTGALMNTEAFF
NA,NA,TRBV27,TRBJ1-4,TGTGCCAGCAGTTTAGCAGGGCCTAATGAAAAACTGTTTTTT,CASSLAGPNEKLFF
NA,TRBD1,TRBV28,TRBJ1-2,TGTGCCAGCAGTGACAGGGATACGGCTAACTATGGCTACACCTTC,CASSDRDTANYGYTF
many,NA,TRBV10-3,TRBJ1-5,TGTGCCATCAGTGAGGGACAGAACAATCAGCCCCAGCATTTT,CAISEGQNNQPQHF
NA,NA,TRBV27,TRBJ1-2,TGTGCCAGCAGTCGAAATTCGGGGGTCCTTTATGGCTACACCTTC,CASSRNSGVLYGYTF
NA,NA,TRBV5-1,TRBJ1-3,TGCGCCAGCAGCCTGACAGGCTACGGAAACACCATATATTTT,CASSLTGYGNTIYF
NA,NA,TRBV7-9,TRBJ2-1,TGTGCCAGCAGCTTAACCCAGGGAAAATTGTTCTTC,CASSLTQGKLFF
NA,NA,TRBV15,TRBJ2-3,TGTGCCACCTACGTGAGAGCGCCAACAGATACGCAGTATTTT,CATYVRAPTDTQYF
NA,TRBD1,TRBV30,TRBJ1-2,TGTGCCTGGTCTCCCGTTACAGGGGTCCGAGGCTACACCTTC,CAWSPVTGVRGYTF
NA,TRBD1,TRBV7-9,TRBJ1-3,TGTGCCAGCAGCACGGGACAGGCGGCGGCTGGAAACACCATATATTTT,CASSTGQAAAGNTIYF
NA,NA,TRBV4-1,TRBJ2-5,TGCGCCAGCAGCCAACCGGGACTTGGAGAGACCCAGTACTTC,CASSQPGLGETQYF
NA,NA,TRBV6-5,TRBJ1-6,TGTGCCAGCAGGCGGACAGAATCCTATAATTCACCCCTCCACTTT,CASRRTESYNSPLHF
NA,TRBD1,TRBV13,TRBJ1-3,TGTGCCAGCAGCGACAGGACAGGGATGAACTCTGGAAACACCATATATTTT,CASSDRTGMNSGNTIYF
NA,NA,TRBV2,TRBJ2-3,TGTGCCAGCAGGGGGGAGGTCACAGATACGCAGTATTTT,CASRGEVTDTQYF
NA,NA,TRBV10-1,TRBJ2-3,TGCGCCAGCGGGGCTCTCGGTAGCACAGATACGCAGTATTTT,CASGALGSTDTQYF
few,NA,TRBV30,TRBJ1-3,TGTGCCTGGAGTCCCCCTCTAACAGGAGGAAACACCATATATTTT,CAWSPPLTGGNTIYF
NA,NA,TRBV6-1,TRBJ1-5,TGTGCCAGCAGTGAGTTCGCAGGGAATCAGCCCCAGCATTTT,CASSEFAGNQPQHF
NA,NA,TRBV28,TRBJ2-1,TGTGCCAGCAGTCTACAACAGGGCCCCTCGGGTGAGCAGTTCTTC,CASSLQQGPSGEQFF
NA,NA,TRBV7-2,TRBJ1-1,TGTGCCAGCAGCTTAGTATCGTCGTCCCCGAACACTGAAGCTTTCTTT,CASSLVSSSPNTEAFF
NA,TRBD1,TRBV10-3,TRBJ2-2,TGTGCCATCAGGGGGACAGTTCCCGGGGAGCTGTTTTTT,CAIRGTVPGELFF
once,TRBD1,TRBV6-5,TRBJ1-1,TGTGCCACCTATGGACAGGGGATCGCTGAAGCTTTCTTT,CATYGQGIAEAFF
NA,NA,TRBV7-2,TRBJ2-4,TGTGCCAGCAGCTTAGATTTACAGCAAAAAAACATTCAGTACTTC,CASSLDLQQKNIQYF
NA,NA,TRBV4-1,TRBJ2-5,TGCGCCAGCAGCCAAAATCCAGCGGAGCAAGAGACCCAGTACTTC,CASSQNPAEQETQYF
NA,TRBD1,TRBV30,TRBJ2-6,TGTGCCTGGATTGACAGGGGGCTTGGGGCCAACGTCCTGACTTTC,CAWIDRGLGANVLTF
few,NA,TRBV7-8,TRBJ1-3,TGTGCCAGCAGCGCGGGCGGGTATTCTGGAAACACCATATATTTT,CASSAGGYSGNTIYF
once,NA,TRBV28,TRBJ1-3,TGTGCCAGCAGTTTGTCGGGGATGGGAGGAAACACCATATATTTT,CASSLSGMGGNTIYF
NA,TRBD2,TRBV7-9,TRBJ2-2,TGTGCCAGCAGCTTGACTAGCGGCACCCTTTCGAACACCGGGGAGCTGTTTTTT,CASSLTSGTLSNTGELFF
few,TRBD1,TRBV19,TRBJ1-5,TGTGCCAGTAGGACACCAGGGACAGGGGTTCAGCCCCAGCATTTT,CASRTPGTGVQPQHF
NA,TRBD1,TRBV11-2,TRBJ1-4,TGTGCCAGCAGCACTCGACTGGGACAGGGGGCGGAAAAACTGTTTTTT,CASSTRLGQGAEKLFF
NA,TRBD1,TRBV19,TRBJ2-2,TGTGCCAGTAGTAAACCGGGACAGGGTTACACCGGGGAGCTGTTTTTT,CASSKPGQGYTGELFF
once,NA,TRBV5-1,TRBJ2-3,TGCGCCAGCAGCTTGGCAAGTTTGGCGGTCAGAGGGTGGGATACGCAGTATTTT,CASSLASLAVRGWDTQYF
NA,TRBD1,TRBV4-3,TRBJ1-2,TGCGCCAGCAGCAACGGACAGGGTAACTATGGCTACACCTTC,CASSNGQGNYGYTF
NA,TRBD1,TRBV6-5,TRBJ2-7,TGTGCCAGCAGCTGGGGGACAGGGGCCTACGAGCAGTACTTC,CASSWGTGAYEQYF
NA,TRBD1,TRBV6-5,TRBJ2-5,TGTGCCAGCTCCGGGACAGGGGATTCGGAGACCCAGTACTTC,CASSGTGDSETQYF
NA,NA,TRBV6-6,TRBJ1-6,TGTGCCAGCAGCCTTAACTCTGAAAATTCACCCCTCCACTTT,CASSLNSENSPLHF
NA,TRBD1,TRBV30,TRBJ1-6,TGTGCCTGGGGTTTCTCCCTCGGGACAGTCAATTCACCCCTCCACTTT,CAWGFSLGTVNSPLHF
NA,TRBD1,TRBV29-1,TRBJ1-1,TGCAGCGTTGAAGTGAGGGGGCACGGGGACACTGAAGCTTTCTTT,CSVEVRGHGDTEAFF
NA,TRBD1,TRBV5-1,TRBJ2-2,TGCGCCAGCAGCTCGGGACAGGTGAACACCGGGGAGCTGTTTTTT,CASSSGQVNTGELFF
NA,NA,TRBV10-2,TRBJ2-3,TGCGCCAGCTCCTTCGGGGGTGGTGAAGATACGCAGTATTTT,CASSFGGGEDTQYF
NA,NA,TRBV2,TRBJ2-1,TGTGCCAGCAGTGTAGTATACGAGCAGTTCTTC,CASSVVYEQFF
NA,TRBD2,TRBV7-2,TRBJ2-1,TGTGCCAGCAGCCCACCGGGACTAGCGGACAATGAGCAGTTCTTC,CASSPPGLADNEQFF
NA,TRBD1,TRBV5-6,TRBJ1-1,TGTGCCAGCAGCCCCCGGGACAGGGTGACCACTGAAGCTTTCTTT,CASSPRDRVTTEAFF
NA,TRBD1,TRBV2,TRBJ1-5,TGTGCCAGCAGTGTGGGACAGGGTCGCAATCAGCCCCAGCATTTT,CASSVGQGRNQPQHF
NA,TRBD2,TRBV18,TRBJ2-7,TGTGCCAGCTCACCAAATGGCGGGGGAGCGTCGCGGGAGCAGTACTTC,CASSPNGGGASREQYF
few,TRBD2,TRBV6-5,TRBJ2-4,TGTGCCACCGCTACGGGGGGACTAGCCAAAAACATTCAGTACTTC,CATATGGLAKNIQYF
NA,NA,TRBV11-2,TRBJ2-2,TGTGCCAGCACCCCCCGCGGGGTTTTCGCCGGGGAGCTGTTTTTT,CASTPRGVFAGELFF
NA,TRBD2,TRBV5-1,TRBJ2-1,TGCGCCAGCAGCCCGCCACTAGCGGGAGGGGACAATGAGCAGTTCTTC,CASSPPLAGGDNEQFF
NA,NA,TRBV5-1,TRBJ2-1,TGCGCCAGCAGCTTGGAAAGGCGGGTCCGCAATGAGCAGTTCTTC,CASSLERRVRNEQFF
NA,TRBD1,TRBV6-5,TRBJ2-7,TGTGCCAGCAGCGGACAGGGGACCCACGAGCAGTACTTC,CASSGQGTHEQYF
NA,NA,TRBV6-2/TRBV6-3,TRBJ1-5,TGTGCCAGCAGTTACTCTAATAGCAATCAGCCCCAGCATTTT,CASSYSNSNQPQHF